This T cell receptor (beta chain) was recorded in a study of shared clonotypes between healthy human individuals. Libraries were prepared by immunoSEQ multiplex PCR; TCRdb keeps only in-frame clonotypes and omits some of them. The sample has approximately 2.5 million clones, just over 90% seen once. CDR1 is KGHSH, CDR2 LQKENI, per germline. This CDR3 is built from 13 residues. The germline V and J ends were trimmed by 6 bases and 1 base, with 9 bases remaining between them. The chain recombines TRBV18 with TRBJ1-1; D is unclear. The material sequenced was naive CD4+ T cells sorted from blood. This sample's subset: CD45RA+ positively selected. The receptor's source is a man aged 18-30 years in good health. The CDR3 DNA reads TGTGCCAGCTCGACCGACCAGAACACTGAAGCTTTCTTT. This codes for CASSTDQNTEAFF.